The present TCR beta chain was sequenced within a study of early T cells in non-severe SARS-CoV-2 infection (dated by TCRdb to about 2021). Context from the whole study: Bulk RNA from unsorted whole blood was used for TCR sequencing, so alpha and beta chains could not be paired.

Preparation of the library involved 5' RACE. The sequencer was a NextSeq 500. To correct for sequencing error and PCR bias, the TCR library protocol tagged individual cDNA molecules with unique molecular identifiers. Both TCR alpha and beta chains were sequenced, and tight co-correlation was observed between alpha and beta sequence abundances in each sample. On the study's bioinformatics: Decombinator V4 was used to perform V gene, J gene and CDR3 annotation of TCR sequences. Expanded TCRs were defined as changing significantly between any two time points under a Poisson model with p below 0.0001. Abundances of TCRs were expressed as counts per million after normalisation to the total number of TCRs sequenced in each sample. VDJdb, accessed 1 November 2021, was searched for CMV, EBV and SARS-CoV-2 annotated TCRs, excluding TCRs annotated for multiple antigens. TCRdb reprocessing: public reads trimmed at Q25 with fastp, clones called with MiXCR, in-frame beta chains kept. When rows share a CDR3 protein, they turn into one entry using the most common DNA and genes. For this entry, the V and J calls and clone size follow TCRdb and not the study's own pipeline. The sample contains 75,000 to 100,000 distinct CDR3 sequences, around 14% of them found a single time. 10% to 11% of the sample is taken by the ten largest.

The study was a case-control design nested within a healthcare worker cohort in London, UK, with weekly nasopharyngeal swab PCR tests and blood sampling. Healthcare workers were recruited during the week of the UK lockdown, between 23 and 31 March 2020, and followed weekly for up to roughly 15 weeks. General study outcomes and caveats: VDJdb matching was skewed toward anti-spike CD8 responses and likely underestimated virus-specific expansions, missing private and CD4 specificities.

This clonotype was recorded a few times. What this receptor recognizes is not known. Nothing much larger sits one base from this clone, and base qualities are not available. The sample comprised whole blood. The sequence was collected from an adult who was a healthcare worker with PCR-confirmed SARS-CoV-2 infection or an uninfected control (not recorded which).

For the CDR3, the sequence is CASRTGNGYTF. The nucleotide sequence reads as follows: TGTGCCAGCAGGACAGGGAATGGCTACACCTTC. Recombination connected TRBV28 to TRBJ1-2, with 7 middle bases fitting TRBD1. CDR1 and CDR2 were assigned from the germline V gene as MDHEN and SYDVKM. The CDR3 runs 11 residues from the cysteine to the phenylalanine. Only the CDR3 region is kept as DNA, spanning 33 bases read in frame from base 1. V ends up 6 bases short and J 6 bases short, with an unmatched junction base count of 1.